The present entry profiles one TCR beta chain with its context. This CDR3 contains 12 residues. V was shortened by 3 bases and J by 9 bases, with 9 bases between the two germline ends. CDR1 LGHNT and CDR2 FRNRAP come from the germline V gene. In the authors' workflow: It was from reference gene primer amplification that nucleated cell counts were estimated. The method was immunoSEQ multiplex PCR; TCRdb's version includes in-frame clones alone and lacks a portion of them. D and trimming come from the DNA, and the V and J calls and clone size come from that table. The sample shows 230,000 or so clones, almost 90% of them seen only once. The data derive from a study of blood T cell repertoires in COVID-19. About the study: Both acute and convalescent COVID-19 samples were obtained from the United States, Italy and Spain. PBMCs, B-cell-depleted T cells, or T cells were the source of the cDNA or gDNA that made up the material.

Seattle cases were enrolled at active infection and followed longitudinally. The receptor comes from a woman aged 60-70 years with COVID-19, enrolled during active disease. Sample: peripheral blood. V is TRBV12-5 and J is TRBJ1-5; D might be TRBD1 (5 bases). The CDR3 loop is CASGFGAGPQHF. In DNA, the CDR3 is TGTGCTAGTGGTTTTGGGGCCGGGCCCCAGCATTTT.